A single sample gave rise to the 13 T cell receptor beta chains below, sequenced in a study of control samples from healthy donors and cancer patients. The table came from immunoSEQ multiplex PCR; TCRdb's copy has only in-frame clones and leaves some out. The table lists around 130,000 clones, approximately 88% of them singletons, with under 40% in the top ten. The sample comprised blood. The receptors shown here come from a man aged 50 or older in good health.

The chain combines TRBV7-9 with TRBJ2-5; perhaps TRBD2 as D (5 bases). CDR1 and CDR2 (germline): SEHNR, FQNEAQ (reference sequence). V lost 2 bases to trimming and J lost 4 bases, with 20 bases between them. The CDR3 sequence is 17 residues long. The CDR3 region has the DNA TGTGCCAGCAGCTTAAGTCTAGGCCAGATACGGGGAGAGACCCAGTACTTC. It specifies CASSLSLGQIRGETQYF.

This clone was seen a few times. The rearrangement uses TRBV4-1 and TRBJ1-5, with a weak D call TRBD1 (5 bases). The CDR3 sequence is 14 residues long. Germline values: CDR1 MGHRA, CDR2 YSYEKL. V was clipped by 0 bases and J by 7 bases, with 10 bases between them. The CDR3 here is CASSQDREGQPQHF. CDR3 coding DNA: TGCGCCAGCAGCCAAGACAGGGAAGGACAGCCCCAGCATTTT.

This clone was picked up one time. J is TRBJ2-1 and V is TRBV6-2 or TRBV6-3; 11 bases are shared with TRBD2. Trimming at V came to 6 bases and at J to 5 bases, leaving 6 bases not matched to a gene. There are 15 residues in the CDR3. Germline V CDR1 and CDR2: MNHEY, SVGEGT. Here the CDR3 reads CASSRTSGGNNEQFF. Here the CDR3 DNA reads TGTGCCAGCAGCAGAACTAGCGGGGGAAACAATGAGCAGTTCTTC.

The J gene is TRBJ1-1, the V gene TRBV20-1; D is perhaps TRBD1 (6 bases). The V and J ends lost 3 bases and 6 bases respectively, with 17 bases between them. This CDR3 spans 14 amino acids. Germline loops: CDR1 DFQATT, CDR2 SNEGSKA (reference sequence). CDR3 nucleotides: TGCAGTGCTAGTTTTTTCACACAGGGTTCTGAAGCTTTCTTT. It translates to CSASFFTQGSEAFF.

This clone was seen many times. The V and J genes are TRBV5-5 and TRBJ1-2, with a weak D call TRBD1 (5 bases). The germline V gene has CDR1 SGHKS and CDR2 YYEKEE (reference sequence). V dropped 0 bases and J dropped 1 base, with 13 bases sitting between them. The CDR3 extends over 16 amino acids. CDR3: CASSLGATDYNYGYTF. CDR3 in DNA: TGTGCCAGCAGCTTGGGGGCGACAGACTATAACTATGGCTACACCTTC.

The chain couples TRBV14 to TRBJ2-7; D remains unclear. V gave up 1 base and J gave up 3 bases, with 13 bases separating them. The CDR3 has 15 amino acids. CDR1 and CDR2 (germline): SGHDN, FVKESK. CDR3 sequence (DNA): TGTGCCAGCAGCCAAGTGGGAAACACCAACTACGAGCAGTACTTC. This encodes CASSQVGNTNYEQYF.

The chain has TRBV27 and TRBJ2-5, with 11 bases aligning to TRBD2. Germline lookup yields CDR1 MNHEY and CDR2 SMNVEV (reference sequence). Trimming removed 0 bases from V and 2 bases from J; junction bases left unmatched: 2. CDR3 length equals 16 residues. The DNA of the CDR3 is TGTGCCAGCAGTTTATCGACTAGCGGGGTACAAGAGACCCAGTACTTC. It codes for CASSLSTSGVQETQYF.

The chain couples TRBV18 to TRBJ1-1; perhaps TRBD1 as D (6 bases). The CDR3 sequence is 14 residues long. With 3 bases removed from V and 1 base from J, the gap between germline ends came to 9 bases. Looked up from germline, CDR1 is KGHSH and CDR2 is LQKENI. DNA of the CDR3: TGTGCCAGCTCACCCGGGACACCGAACACTGAAGCTTTCTTT. Its protein product is CASSPGTPNTEAFF.

The rearrangement uses TRBV5-1 and TRBJ2-7; a possible D gene is TRBD1 (6 bases). The V end lost 1 base, the J end lost 5 bases, and 16 bases lay between the germline ends. Germline CDR1 is SGHRS and CDR2 is YFSETQ. The CDR3 has 15 residues. For the CDR3, the DNA is TGCGCCAGCAGCTTGATTTCGGGGAAGGGGGACGAGCAGTACTTC. Translation: CASSLISGKGDEQYF.

This sequence joins TRBV30 and TRBJ1-2, with 10 bases identical to TRBD1. V lost 4 bases to trimming and J lost 8 bases; unmatched junction nucleotides: 7. The length of the CDR3 is 13 residues. In germline, CDR1 is GTSNPN, CDR2 SVGIG (reference sequence). CDR3 sequence (DNA): TGTGCCTGGATCTTCGGACAGGGGGTAGGCTACACCTTC. This sequence encodes CAWIFGQGVGYTF.

The V gene is TRBV30, the J gene TRBJ1-5; possible D gene TRBD1, 5 bases. Germline V gives CDR1 GTSNPN, CDR2 SVGIG (reference sequence). This CDR3 is built from 14 residues. The ends were cut back, 7 bases at V and 2 bases at J, with 15 bases in the middle. The CDR3 bases are TGTGCCTTCGCGGGGGGGTCGGGCAATCAGCCCCAGCATTTT. Amino acids: CAFAGGSGNQPQHF.

The V gene is TRBV2, the J gene TRBJ2-5; 7 bases are a match to TRBD1. From germline, CDR1 is SNHLY and CDR2 FYNNEI. Trimming at V came to 3 bases and at J to 5 bases, leaving 6 bases not matched to a gene. The CDR3 spans 14 residues. The CDR3 spells CASSERRGLETQYF. For the CDR3, the DNA is TGTGCCAGCAGTGAGCGAAGGGGGCTGGAGACCCAGTACTTC.

This rearrangement joins TRBV12-3 or TRBV12-4 to TRBJ1-1; D gene ambiguous. CDR3 length: 12 amino acids. V was clipped by 3 bases and J by 12 bases, with 14 bases between them. CDR3 in DNA: TGTGCCAGCAGTTTTGTCGGAGGTCCGACTTTCTTT. It specifies CASSFVGGPTFF.